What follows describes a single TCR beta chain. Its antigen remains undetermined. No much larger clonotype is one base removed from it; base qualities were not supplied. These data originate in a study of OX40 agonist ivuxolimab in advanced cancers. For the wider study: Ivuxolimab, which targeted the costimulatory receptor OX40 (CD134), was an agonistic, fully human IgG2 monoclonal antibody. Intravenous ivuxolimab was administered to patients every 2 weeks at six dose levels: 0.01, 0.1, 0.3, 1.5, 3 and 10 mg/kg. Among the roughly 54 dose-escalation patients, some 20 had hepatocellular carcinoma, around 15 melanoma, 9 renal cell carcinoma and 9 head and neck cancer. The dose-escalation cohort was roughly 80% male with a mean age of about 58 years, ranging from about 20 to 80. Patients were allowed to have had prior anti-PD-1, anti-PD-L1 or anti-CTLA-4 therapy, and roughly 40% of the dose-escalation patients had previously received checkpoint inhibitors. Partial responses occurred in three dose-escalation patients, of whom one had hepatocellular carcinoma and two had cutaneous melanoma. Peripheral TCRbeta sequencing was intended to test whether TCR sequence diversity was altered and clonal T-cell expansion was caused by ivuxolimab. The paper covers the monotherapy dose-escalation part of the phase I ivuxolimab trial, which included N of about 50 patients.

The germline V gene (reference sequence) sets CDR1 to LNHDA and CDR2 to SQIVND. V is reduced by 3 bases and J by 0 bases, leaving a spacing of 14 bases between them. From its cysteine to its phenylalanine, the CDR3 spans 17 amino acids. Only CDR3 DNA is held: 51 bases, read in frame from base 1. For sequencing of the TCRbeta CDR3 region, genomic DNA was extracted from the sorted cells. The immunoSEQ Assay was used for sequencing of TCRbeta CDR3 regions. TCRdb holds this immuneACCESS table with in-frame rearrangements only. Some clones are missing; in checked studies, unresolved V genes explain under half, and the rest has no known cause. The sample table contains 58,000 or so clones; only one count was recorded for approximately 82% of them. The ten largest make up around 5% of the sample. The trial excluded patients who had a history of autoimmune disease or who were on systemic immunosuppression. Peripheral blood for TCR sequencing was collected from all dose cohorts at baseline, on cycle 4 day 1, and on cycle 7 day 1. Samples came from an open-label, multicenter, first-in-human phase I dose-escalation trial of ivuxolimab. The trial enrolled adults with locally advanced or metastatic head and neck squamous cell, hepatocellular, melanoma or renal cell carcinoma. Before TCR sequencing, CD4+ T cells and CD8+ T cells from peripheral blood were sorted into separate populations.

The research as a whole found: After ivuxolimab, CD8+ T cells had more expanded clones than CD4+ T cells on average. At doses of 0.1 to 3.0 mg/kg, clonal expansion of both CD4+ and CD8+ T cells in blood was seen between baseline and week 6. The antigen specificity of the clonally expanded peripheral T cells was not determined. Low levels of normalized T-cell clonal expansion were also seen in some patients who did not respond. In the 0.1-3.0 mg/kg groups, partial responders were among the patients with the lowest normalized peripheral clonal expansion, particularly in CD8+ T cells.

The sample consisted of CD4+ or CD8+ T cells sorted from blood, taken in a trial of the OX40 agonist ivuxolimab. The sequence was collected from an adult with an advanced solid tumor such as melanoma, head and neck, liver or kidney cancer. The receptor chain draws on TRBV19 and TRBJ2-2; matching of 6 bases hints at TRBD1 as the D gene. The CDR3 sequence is CASSIYGTRANTGELFF. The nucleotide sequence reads TGTGCCAGTAGTATCTACGGGACAAGAGCGAACACCGGGGAGCTGTTTTTT.